The clone carrying this T cell receptor beta chain showed up just a few times. What it binds is unknown. These data belong to a study of neoadjuvant anti-PD-1 for oral cavity cancer. Study at large: Patients without progression got a fourth dose around day 43.

PBMC libraries mostly used around 460 ng of input genomic DNA, with six replicates per sample. Here immunoSEQ multiplex PCR was the method, and the copy in TCRdb shows in-frame clones only, minus some. The sample contains approximately 13,000 clones, more than 60% of which appear only once. The germline V gene has CDR1 MNHEY and CDR2 SVGAGI. CDR3 length: 13 residues. The V end lost 6 bases, the J end lost 5 bases, and 14 bases lay between the germline ends. Patients had newly diagnosed, untreated stage II-IVA oral cavity squamous cell carcinoma. Study-wide results and limits: Only a few patients per response group were TCR-analyzed; validation needed.

The specimen was PBMCs, collected before nivolumab (anti-PD-1) treatment. The receptor's source is a person aged 40-85 years with oral cavity squamous cell carcinoma. The chain uses TRBV6-5 and TRBJ2-7, with a possible D match to TRBD2 (5 bases). The CDR3 nucleotides read TGTGCCAGCAGCTCCCCCGGCGGGCACGAGCAGTACTTC. Protein product: CASSSPGGHEQYF.